This is a list of T cell receptor beta chains from one sample in a study of blood T cell repertoires in COVID-19. Clones were sequenced by immunoSEQ multiplex PCR, and TCRdb holds only the in-frame ones, with some missing. Among about 100,000 clones listed, 75% to 90% were seen once. The sample comprised peripheral blood. The receptors stem from a woman in her 70s with active or convalescent COVID-19. The conserved cysteine and the conserved F or W are not part of the CDR3 here. The D gene is left open where the match is weak. The size entry is marked missing in some rows and otherwise reads once, few, many or a size class.

clone_size	v_call	d_call	j_call	cdr3_aa
NA	TRBV5-4	TRBD2	TRBJ2-7	ASSSGLADLYEQY
NA	TRBV2	TRBD1	TRBJ1-6	ASRQVVQGPSPLH
NA	TRBV24-1	TRBD1	TRBJ2-7	ATSDPRTGEGEQY
once	TRBV24-1	TRBD2	TRBJ2-3	ATSDLAGGGTDTQY
NA	TRBV28	NA	TRBJ1-2	ASRFRGYYGYT
NA	TRBV5-4	NA	TRBJ2-2	ASSFDRRNTGELF
NA	TRBV5-1	TRBD1	TRBJ1-4	ASSQTGVNEKLF
NA	TRBV18	TRBD1	TRBJ1-4	ASSPPTGAHEKLF
NA	TRBV3-1/TRBV3-2	NA	TRBJ2-5	ASSQERAATQY
NA	TRBV11-3	NA	TRBJ2-5	ASGARIGQNQETQY
NA	TRBV7-2	NA	TRBJ2-1	ASSLDRSNEQF
NA	TRBV4-2	NA	TRBJ1-1	ASSQTPQGNTEAF
NA	TRBV28	TRBD1	TRBJ1-4	ASSRGTAWSEKLF
NA	TRBV12-2	NA	TRBJ2-1	ASRPTRAQGSEQF
NA	TRBV2	TRBD1	TRBJ2-1	ASTGTGHNEQF
once	TRBV4-3	TRBD2	TRBJ2-2	ASSQEGGGLATGELF
NA	TRBV28	NA	TRBJ1-1	ASSQLRQYREAF
NA	TRBV27	TRBD1	TRBJ1-4	ASSTERQGAKLF
NA	TRBV7-2	TRBD2	TRBJ2-7	ASSSTSGTYEQY
NA	TRBV3-1/TRBV3-2	TRBD2	TRBJ2-3	AGPWTRGPRCSDTQY